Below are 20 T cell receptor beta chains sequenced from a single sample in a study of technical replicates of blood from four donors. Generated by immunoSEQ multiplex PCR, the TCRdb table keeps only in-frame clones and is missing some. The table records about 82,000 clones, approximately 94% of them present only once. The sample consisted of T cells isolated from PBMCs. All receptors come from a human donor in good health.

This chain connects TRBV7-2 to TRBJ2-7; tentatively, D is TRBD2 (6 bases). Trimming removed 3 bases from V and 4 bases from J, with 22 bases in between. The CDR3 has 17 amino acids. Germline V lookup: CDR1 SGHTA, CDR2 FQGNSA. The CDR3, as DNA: TGTGCCAGCAGCTTTTCAAGTCCAACTAGCCTGACATACGAGCAGTACTTC. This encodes CASSFSSPTSLTYEQYF.

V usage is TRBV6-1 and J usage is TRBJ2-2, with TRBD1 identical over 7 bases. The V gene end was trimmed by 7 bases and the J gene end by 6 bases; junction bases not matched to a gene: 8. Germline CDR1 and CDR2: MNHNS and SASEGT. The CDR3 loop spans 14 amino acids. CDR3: CASNRDSVAGELFF. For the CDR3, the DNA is TGTGCCAGCAACCGGGACAGCGTGGCCGGGGAGCTGTTTTTT.

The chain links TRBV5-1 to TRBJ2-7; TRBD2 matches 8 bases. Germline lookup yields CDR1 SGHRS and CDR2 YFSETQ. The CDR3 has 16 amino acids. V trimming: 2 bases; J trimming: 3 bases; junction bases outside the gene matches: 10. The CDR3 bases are TGCGCCAGCAGCTTTTCTTTACTAGCGGTAGACTACGAGCAGTACTTC. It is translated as CASSFSLLAVDYEQYF.

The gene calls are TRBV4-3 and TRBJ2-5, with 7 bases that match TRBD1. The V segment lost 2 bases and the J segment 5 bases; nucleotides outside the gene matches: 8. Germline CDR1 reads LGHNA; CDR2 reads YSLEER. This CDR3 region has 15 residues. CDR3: CASSQRPGDSETQYF. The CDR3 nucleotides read TGCGCCAGCAGCCAAAGACCCGGGGACAGCGAGACCCAGTACTTC.

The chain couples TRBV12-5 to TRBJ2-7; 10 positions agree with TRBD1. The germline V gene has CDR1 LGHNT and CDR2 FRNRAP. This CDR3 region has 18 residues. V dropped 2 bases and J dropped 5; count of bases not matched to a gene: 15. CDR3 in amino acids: CASGLSWTGGISLHEQYF. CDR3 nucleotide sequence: TGTGCTAGTGGTTTGAGCTGGACAGGGGGAATCTCGCTTCACGAGCAGTACTTC. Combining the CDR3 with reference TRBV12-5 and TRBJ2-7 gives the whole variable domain DARVTQTPRHKVTEMGQEVTMRCQPILGHNTVFWYRQTMMQGLELLAYFRNRAPLDDSGMPKDRFSAEMPDATLATLKIQPSEPRDSAVYFCASGLSWTGGISLHEQYFGPGTRLTVT.

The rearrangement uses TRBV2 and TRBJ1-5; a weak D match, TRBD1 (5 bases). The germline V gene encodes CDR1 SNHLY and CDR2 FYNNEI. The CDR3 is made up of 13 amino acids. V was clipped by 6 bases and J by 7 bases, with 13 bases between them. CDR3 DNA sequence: TGTGCCAGCAGAGGGGCGGCCGGCCAGCCCCAGCATTTT. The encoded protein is CASRGAAGQPQHF.

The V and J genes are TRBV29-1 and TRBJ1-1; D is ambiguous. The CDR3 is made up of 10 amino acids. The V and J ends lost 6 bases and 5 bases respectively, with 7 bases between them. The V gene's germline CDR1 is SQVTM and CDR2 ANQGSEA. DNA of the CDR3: TGCAGCGTACGGGGAACTGAAGCTTTCTTT. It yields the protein CSVRGTEAFF.

The CDR3 region is CASSIRQGISTNTGELFF. The CDR3 nucleotides are TGTGCCAGTAGTATTCGACAGGGGATCTCAACGAACACCGGGGAGCTGTTTTTT. This chain links TRBV19 with TRBJ2-2; 8 nucleotides line up with TRBD1. Losses at the gene ends were 3 bases for V and 0 bases for J; bases not matched to a gene: 9. Germline V gene lookup returns CDR1 LNHDA and CDR2 SQIVND (reference sequence). CDR3 length: 18 amino acids. The full variable domain, rest sourced from reference TRBV19 and TRBJ2-2, is DGGITQSPKYLFRKEGQNVTLSCEQNLNHDAMYWYRQDPGQGLRLIYYSQIVNDFQKGDIAEGYSVSREKKESFPLTVTSAQKNPTAFYLCASSIRQGISTNTGELFFGEGSRLTVL.

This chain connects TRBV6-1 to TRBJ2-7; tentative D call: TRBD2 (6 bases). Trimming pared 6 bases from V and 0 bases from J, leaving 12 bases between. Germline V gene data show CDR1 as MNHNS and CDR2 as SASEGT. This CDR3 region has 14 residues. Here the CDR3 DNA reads TGTGCCAGCAGCCCGGTGGGACTCTCCTACGAGCAGTACTTC. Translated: CASSPVGLSYEQYF.

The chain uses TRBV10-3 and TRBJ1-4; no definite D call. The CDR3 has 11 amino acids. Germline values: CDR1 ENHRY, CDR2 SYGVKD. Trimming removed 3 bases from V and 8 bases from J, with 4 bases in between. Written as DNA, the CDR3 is TGTGCCATCAGTGACGGGGAAAAACTGTTTTTT. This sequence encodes CAISDGEKLFF.

The CDR3 loop reads CASSLGLAGNEQFF. The DNA for the CDR3 is TGCGCCAGCAGCTTAGGACTAGCGGGAAATGAGCAGTTCTTC. This chain uses TRBV5-1 with TRBJ2-1; 12 positions match TRBD2. Looked up from germline, CDR1 is SGHRS and CDR2 is YFSETQ. This CDR3 region has 14 residues. Trimming removed 2 bases from V and 7 bases from J; junction bases left unmatched: 1.

The CDR3: CASSQSGDQPQHF. CDR3 DNA sequence: TGTGCCAGTAGTCAGTCAGGGGATCAGCCCCAGCATTTT. The chain combines TRBV19 with TRBJ1-5; tentative D call: TRBD1 (6 bases). The V end lost 5 bases, the J end lost 5 bases, and 10 bases lay between the germline ends. The germline CDR1 and CDR2 sequences are LNHDA and SQIVND (reference sequence). The CDR3 has 13 residues.

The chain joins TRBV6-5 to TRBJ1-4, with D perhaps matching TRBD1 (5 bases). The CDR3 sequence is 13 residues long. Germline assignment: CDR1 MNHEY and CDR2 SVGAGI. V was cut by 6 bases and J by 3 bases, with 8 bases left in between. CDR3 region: CASRGGPNEKLFF. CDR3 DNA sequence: TGTGCCAGCAGGGGGGGACCTAATGAAAAACTGTTTTTT.

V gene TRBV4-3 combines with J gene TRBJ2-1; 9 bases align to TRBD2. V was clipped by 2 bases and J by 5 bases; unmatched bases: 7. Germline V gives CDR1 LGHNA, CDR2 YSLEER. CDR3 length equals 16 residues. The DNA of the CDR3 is TGCGCCAGCAGCCAAACGGCTACTAGCGGGCACAATGAGCAGTTCTTC. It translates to CASSQTATSGHNEQFF.

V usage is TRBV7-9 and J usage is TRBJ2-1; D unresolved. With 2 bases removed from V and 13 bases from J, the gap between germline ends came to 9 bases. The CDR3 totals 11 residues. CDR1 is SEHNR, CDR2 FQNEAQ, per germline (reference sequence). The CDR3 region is CASSLNPSQFF. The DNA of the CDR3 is TGTGCCAGCAGCTTAAATCCGTCCCAGTTCTTC.

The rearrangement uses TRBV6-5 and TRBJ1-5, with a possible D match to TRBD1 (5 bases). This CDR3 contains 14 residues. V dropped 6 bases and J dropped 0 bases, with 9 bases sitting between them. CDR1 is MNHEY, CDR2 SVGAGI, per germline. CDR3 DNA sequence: TGTGCCAGCAGAGGGGCTGGTAGCAATCAGCCCCAGCATTTT. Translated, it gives CASRGAGSNQPQHF.

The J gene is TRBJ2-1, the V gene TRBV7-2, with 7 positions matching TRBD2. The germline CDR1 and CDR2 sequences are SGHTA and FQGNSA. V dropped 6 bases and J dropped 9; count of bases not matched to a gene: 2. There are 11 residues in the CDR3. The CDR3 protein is CASRGRGEQFF. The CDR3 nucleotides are TGTGCCAGCAGAGGGAGGGGTGAGCAGTTCTTC.

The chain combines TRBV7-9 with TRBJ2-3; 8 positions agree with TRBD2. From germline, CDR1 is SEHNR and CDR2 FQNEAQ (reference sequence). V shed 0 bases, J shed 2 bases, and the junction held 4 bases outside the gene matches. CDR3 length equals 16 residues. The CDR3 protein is CASSLATSGLTDTQYF. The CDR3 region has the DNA TGTGCCAGCAGCTTAGCTACTAGCGGCCTCACAGATACGCAGTATTTT. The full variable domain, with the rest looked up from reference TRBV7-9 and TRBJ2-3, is DTGVSQNPRHKITKRGQNVTFRCDPISEHNRLYWYRQTLGQGPEFLTYFQNEAQLEKSRLLSDRFSAERPKGSFSTLEIQRTEQGDSAMYLCASSLATSGLTDTQYFGPGTRLTVL.

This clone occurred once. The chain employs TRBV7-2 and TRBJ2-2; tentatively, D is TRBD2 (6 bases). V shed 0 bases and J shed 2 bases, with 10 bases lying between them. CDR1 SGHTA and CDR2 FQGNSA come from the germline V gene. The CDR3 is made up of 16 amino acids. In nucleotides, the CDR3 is TGTGCCAGCAGCTTAGCCCTAGCGCCTAACACCGGGGAGCTGTTTTTT. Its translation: CASSLALAPNTGELFF.

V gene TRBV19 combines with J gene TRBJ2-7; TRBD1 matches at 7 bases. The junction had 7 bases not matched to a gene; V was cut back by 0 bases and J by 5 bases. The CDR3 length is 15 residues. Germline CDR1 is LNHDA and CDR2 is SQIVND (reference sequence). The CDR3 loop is CASSIDRQGVNEQYF. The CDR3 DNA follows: TGTGCCAGTAGTATAGATAGGCAGGGGGTCAACGAGCAGTACTTC. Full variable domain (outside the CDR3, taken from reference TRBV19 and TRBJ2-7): DGGITQSPKYLFRKEGQNVTLSCEQNLNHDAMYWYRQDPGQGLRLIYYSQIVNDFQKGDIAEGYSVSREKKESFPLTVTSAQKNPTAFYLCASSIDRQGVNEQYFGPGTRLTVT.